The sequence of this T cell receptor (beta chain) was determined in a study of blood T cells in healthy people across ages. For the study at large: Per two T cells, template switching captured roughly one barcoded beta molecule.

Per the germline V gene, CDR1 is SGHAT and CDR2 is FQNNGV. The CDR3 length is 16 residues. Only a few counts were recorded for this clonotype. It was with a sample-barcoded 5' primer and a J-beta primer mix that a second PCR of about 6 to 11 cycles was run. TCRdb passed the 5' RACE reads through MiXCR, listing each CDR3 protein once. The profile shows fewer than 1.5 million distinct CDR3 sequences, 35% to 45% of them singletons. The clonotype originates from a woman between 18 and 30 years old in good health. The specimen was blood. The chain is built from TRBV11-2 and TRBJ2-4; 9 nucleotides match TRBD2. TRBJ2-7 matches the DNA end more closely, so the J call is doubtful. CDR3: CASSLVSTSGLYEQYF. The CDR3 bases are TGTGCCAGCAGCTTAGTATCCACTAGCGGGCTTTACGAGCAGTACTTC.